The sequence of this T cell receptor beta chain was determined in a study of CD8+CD57+ T cells in acquired aplastic anemia. On the study more broadly: Yields of DNA that came from sorted CD4+ and CD8+ cells averaged roughly 3.2 ug. Points from the study as a whole: Overlap between patients and controls comprised about 28 CD8+ CDR3 sequences.

This clonotype was counted only a few times. Antigen unknown. This may arise from a read error, as a much more abundant clone is one base away. Per germline, CDR1 LNHDA and CDR2 SQIVND (reference sequence). The CDR3 consists of 15 residues. Selection for sequencing was limited to patients who had shown CD8+CD57+ cell expansion by flow cytometry. At the time of blood sampling, patients had not yet received any therapy. The template used for profiling TCR beta VDJ and CDR3 was genomic DNA. One entry per CDR3 protein, called by TCRdb with MiXCR from the reads. The sample contains some 150,000 distinct CDR3 sequences, roughly 48% of which appear only once.

This chain links TRBV19 with TRBJ2-5; 7 bases map to TRBD1. The sequencing input was sorted CD4+, CD8+, or CD8+CD57+ T cells (not recorded which) from PBMCs. This TCR was recovered from a human donor with aplastic anemia. The CDR3 is CASSIQGVFGEAQYF. CDR3 DNA: TGTGCCAGTAGTATTCAGGGGGTATTCGGAGAGGCCCAGTACTTC.